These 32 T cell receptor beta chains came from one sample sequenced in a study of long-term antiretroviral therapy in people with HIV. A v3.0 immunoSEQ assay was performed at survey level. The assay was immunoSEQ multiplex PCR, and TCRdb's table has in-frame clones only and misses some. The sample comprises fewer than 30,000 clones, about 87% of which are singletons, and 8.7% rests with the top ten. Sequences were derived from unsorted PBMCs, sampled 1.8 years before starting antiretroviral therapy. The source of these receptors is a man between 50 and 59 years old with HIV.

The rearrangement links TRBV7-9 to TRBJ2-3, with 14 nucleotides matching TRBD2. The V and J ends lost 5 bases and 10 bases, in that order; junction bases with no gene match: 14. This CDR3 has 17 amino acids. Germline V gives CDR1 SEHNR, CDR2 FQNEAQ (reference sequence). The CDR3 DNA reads TGTGCCAGCAGCCCCCGAACGACTAGCGGGAGGGCAGAGGCGCAGTATTTT. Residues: CASSPRTTSGRAEAQYF.

The CDR3 region has the DNA TGCAGCGTTGATGGGACAGACCCCTACGAGCAGTACTTC. This codes for CSVDGTDPYEQYF. The chain couples TRBV29-1 to TRBJ2-7; 7 bases map to TRBD1. This CDR3 has 13 residues. Germline V CDR1 and CDR2: SQVTM, ANQGSEA. V lost 3 bases to trimming and J lost 2 bases; unmatched junction nucleotides: 4.

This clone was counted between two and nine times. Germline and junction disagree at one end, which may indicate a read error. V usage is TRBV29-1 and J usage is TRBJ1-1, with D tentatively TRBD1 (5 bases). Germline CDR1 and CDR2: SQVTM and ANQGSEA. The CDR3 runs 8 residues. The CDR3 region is CSVEQGPF. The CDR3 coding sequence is TGCAGCGTTGAGCAGGGACCCTTT.

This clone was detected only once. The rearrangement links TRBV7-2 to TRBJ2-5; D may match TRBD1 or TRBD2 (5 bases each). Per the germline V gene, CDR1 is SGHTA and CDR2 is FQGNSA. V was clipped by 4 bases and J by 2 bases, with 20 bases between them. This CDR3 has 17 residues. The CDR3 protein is CASSSTDFLGEQETQYF. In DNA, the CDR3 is TGTGCCAGCAGCTCCACCGACTTCTTGGGGGAGCAAGAGACCCAGTACTTC.

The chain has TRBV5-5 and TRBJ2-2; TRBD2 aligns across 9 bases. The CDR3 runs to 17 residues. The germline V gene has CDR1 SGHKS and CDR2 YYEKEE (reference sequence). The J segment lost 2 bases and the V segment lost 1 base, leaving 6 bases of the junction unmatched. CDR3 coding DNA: TGTGCCAGCAGCTTGTTGGCTAGCGGGGCAAACACCGGGGAGCTGTTTTTT. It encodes CASSLLASGANTGELFF.

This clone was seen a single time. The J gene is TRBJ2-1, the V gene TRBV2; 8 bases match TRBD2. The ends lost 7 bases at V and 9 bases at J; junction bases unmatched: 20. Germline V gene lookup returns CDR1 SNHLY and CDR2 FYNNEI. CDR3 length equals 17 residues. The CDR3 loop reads CASKRRNTGLVGSEQFF. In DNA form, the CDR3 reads TGTGCCAGCAAAAGGAGGAATACGGGACTAGTAGGGAGTGAGCAGTTCTTC.

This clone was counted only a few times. The chain's CDR3 is CASSMTAAGELFF. The CDR3 region has the DNA TGTGCCAGTAGTATGACAGCGGCCGGGGAGCTGTTTTTT. V and J are TRBV19 and TRBJ2-2; the D gene could be TRBD1 or TRBD2 (5 bases each). The germline CDR1 and CDR2 sequences are LNHDA and SQIVND (reference sequence). Trimming removed 3 bases from V and 6 bases from J, with 8 bases in between. The CDR3 spans 13 residues.

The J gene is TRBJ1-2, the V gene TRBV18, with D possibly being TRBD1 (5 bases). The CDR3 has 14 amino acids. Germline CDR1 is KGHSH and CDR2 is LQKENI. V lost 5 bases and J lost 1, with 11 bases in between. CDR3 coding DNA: TGTGCCAGCTCATCCCCACAGGTTAACTATGGCTACACCTTC. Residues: CASSSPQVNYGYTF.

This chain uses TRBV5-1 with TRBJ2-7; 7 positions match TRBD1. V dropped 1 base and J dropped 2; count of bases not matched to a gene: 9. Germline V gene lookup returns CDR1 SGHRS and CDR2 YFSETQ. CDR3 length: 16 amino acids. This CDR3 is CASSLLAGTVTYEQYF. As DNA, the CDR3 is TGCGCCAGCAGCTTGCTTGCCGGGACAGTAACCTACGAGCAGTACTTC.

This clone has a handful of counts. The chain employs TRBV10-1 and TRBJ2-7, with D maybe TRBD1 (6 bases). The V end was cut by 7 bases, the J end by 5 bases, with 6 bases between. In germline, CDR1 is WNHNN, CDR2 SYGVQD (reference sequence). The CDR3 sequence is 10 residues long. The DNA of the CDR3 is TGCGCCAGCAAGGGGGACGAGCAGTACTTC. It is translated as CASKGDEQYF.

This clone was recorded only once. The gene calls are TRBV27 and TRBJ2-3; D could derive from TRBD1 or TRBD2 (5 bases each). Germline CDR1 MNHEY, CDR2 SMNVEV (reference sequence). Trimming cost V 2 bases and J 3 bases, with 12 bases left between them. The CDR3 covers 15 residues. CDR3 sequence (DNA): TGTGCCAGCAGTTTACAGGGAGACCGAACAGATACGCAGTATTTT. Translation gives CASSLQGDRTDTQYF.

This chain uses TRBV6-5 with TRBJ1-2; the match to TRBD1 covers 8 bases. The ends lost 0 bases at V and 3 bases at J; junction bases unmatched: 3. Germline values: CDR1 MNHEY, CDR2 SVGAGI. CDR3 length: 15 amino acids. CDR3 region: CASSYSGQGDYGYTF. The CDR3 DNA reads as TGTGCCAGCAGTTACTCAGGACAGGGAGACTATGGCTACACCTTC.

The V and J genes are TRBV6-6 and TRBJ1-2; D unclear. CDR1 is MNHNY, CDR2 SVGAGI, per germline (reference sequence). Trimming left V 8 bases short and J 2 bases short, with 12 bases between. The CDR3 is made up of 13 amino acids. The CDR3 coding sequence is TGTGCCAGCGGTCCCCCGGGGAACTATGGCTACACCTTC. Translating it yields CASGPPGNYGYTF.

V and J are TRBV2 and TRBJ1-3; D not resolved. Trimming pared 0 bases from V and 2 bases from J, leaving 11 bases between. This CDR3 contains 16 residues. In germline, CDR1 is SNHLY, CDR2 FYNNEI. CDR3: CASSEALEAPGNTIYF. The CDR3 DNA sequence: TGTGCCAGCAGTGAAGCTCTGGAGGCACCTGGAAACACCATATATTTT.

Here the CDR3 reads CASTTASNEKLFF. CDR3 DNA sequence: TGTGCCAGTACAACAGCGTCTAATGAAAAACTGTTTTTT. The chain has TRBV6-1 and TRBJ1-4; D not certain. Germline CDR1 reads MNHNS; CDR2 reads SASEGT. Trimming cost V 9 bases and J 3 bases, with 11 bases left between them. The CDR3 length is 13 residues.

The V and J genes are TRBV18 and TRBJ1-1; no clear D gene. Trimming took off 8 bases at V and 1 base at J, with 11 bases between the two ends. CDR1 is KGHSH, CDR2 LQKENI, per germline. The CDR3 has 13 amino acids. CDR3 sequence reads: CASAGAGNTEAFF. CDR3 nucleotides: TGTGCCAGCGCCGGCGCAGGGAACACTGAAGCTTTCTTT.

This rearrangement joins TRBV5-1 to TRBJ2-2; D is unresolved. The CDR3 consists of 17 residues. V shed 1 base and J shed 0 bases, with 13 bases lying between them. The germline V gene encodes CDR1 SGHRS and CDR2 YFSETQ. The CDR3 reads CASSLFLAPPNTGELFF. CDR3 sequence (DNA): TGCGCCAGCAGCTTGTTTTTGGCTCCCCCGAACACCGGGGAGCTGTTTTTT.

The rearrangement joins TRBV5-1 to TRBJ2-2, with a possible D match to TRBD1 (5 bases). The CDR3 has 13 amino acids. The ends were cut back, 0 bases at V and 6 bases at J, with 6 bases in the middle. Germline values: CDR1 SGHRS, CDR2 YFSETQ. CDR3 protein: CASSLEGAGELFF. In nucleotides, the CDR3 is TGCGCCAGCAGCTTGGAAGGGGCCGGGGAGCTGTTTTTT.

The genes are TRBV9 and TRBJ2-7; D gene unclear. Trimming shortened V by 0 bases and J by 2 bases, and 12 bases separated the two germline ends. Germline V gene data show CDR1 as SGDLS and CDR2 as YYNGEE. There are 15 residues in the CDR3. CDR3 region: CASSVDPQAAYEQYF. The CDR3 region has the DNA TGTGCCAGCAGCGTAGACCCCCAGGCGGCCTACGAGCAGTACTTC.

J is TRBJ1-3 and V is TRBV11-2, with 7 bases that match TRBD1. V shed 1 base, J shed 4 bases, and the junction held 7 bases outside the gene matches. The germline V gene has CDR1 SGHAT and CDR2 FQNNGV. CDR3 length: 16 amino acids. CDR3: CASSLGGGATGNTIYF. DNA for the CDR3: TGTGCCAGCAGCTTAGGAGGGGGCGCGACAGGAAACACCATATATTTT.

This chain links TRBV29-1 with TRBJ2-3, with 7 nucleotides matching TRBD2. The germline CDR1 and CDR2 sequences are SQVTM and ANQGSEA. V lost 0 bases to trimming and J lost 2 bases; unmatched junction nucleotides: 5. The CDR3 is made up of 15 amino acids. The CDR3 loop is CSVEDSGRNTDTQYF. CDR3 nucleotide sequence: TGCAGCGTTGAAGATTCCGGGAGGAACACAGATACGCAGTATTTT.

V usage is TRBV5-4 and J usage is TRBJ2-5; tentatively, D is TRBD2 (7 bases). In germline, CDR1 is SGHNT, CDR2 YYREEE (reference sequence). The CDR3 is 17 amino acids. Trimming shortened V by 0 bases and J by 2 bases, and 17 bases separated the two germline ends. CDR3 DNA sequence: TGTGCCAGCAGCTTGGATCCGGGGGCTAGCGGACAAGAGACCCAGTACTTC. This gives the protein CASSLDPGASGQETQYF.

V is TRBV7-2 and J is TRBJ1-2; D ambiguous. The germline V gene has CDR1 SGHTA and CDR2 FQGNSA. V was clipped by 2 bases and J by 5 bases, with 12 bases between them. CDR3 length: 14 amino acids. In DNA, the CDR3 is TGTGCCAGCAGCTTAACGGTACAGATGTATGGCTACACCTTC. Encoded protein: CASSLTVQMYGYTF.

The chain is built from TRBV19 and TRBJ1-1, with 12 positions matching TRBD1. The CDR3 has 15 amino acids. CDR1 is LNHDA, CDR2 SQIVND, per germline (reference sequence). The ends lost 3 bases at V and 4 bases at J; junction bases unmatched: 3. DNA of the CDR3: TGTGCCAGTAGTATCGGGACAGGGGGCGGCACTGAAGCTTTCTTT. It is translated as CASSIGTGGGTEAFF.

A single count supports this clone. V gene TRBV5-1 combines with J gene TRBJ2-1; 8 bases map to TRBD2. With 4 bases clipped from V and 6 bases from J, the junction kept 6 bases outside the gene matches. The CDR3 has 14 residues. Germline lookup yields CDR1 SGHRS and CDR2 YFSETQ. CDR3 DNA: TGCGCCAGCAGCGCTTCGAGCGGGAGCAATGAGCAGTTCTTC. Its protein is CASSASSGSNEQFF.

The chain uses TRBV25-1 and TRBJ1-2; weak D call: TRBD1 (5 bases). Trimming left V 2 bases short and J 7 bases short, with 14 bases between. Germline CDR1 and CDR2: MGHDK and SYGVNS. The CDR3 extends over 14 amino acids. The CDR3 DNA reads TGTGCCAGCAGTGAAACCCTAGGGGTTGGTGGCTACACCTTC. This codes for CASSETLGVGGYTF.

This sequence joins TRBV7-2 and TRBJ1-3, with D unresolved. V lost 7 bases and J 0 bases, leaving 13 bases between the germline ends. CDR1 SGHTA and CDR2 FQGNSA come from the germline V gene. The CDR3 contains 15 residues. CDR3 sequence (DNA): TGTGCCAGCACCGGAGCCAGAGACTCTGGAAACACCATATATTTT. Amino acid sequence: CASTGARDSGNTIYF.

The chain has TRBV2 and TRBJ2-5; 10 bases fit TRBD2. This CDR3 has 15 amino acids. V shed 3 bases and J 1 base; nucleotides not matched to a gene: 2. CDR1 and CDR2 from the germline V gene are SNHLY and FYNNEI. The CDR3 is CASSEVAGGQETQYF. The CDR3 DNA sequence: TGTGCCAGCAGTGAGGTAGCGGGGGGCCAAGAGACCCAGTACTTC.

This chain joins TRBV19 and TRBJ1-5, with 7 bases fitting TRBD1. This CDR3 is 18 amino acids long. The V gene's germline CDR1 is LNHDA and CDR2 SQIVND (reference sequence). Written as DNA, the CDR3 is TGTAAAAAAGGAGGGGGCGACAGGGAGGTATATGGCAATCAGCCCCAGCATTTT. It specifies CKKGGGDREVYGNQPQHF. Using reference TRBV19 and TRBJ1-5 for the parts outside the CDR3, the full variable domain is DGGITQSPKYLFRKEGQNVTLSCEQNLNHDAMYWYRQDPGQGLRLIYYSQIVNDFQKGDIAEGYSVSREKKESFPLTVTSAQKNPTAFYLCKKGGGDREVYGNQPQHFGDGTRLSIL.

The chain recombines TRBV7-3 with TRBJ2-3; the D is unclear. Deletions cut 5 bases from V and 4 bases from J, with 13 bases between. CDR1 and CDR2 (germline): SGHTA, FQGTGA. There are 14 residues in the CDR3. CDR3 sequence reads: CASSPRRNPDTQYF. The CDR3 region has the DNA TGTGCCAGCAGCCCCCGCCGGAATCCAGATACGCAGTATTTT.

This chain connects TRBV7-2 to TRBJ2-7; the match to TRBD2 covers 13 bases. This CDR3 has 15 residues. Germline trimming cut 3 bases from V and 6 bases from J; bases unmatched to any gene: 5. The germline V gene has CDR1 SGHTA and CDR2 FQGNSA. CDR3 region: CASSFTGTSGTEQYF. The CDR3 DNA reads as TGTGCCAGCAGCTTTACCGGGACTAGCGGGACCGAGCAGTACTTC.

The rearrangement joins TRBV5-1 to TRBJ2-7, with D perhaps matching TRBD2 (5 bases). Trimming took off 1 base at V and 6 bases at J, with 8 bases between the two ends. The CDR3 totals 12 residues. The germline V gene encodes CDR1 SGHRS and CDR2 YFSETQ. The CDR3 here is CASSLPEGEQYF. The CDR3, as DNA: TGCGCCAGCAGCTTGCCCGAGGGCGAGCAGTACTTC.